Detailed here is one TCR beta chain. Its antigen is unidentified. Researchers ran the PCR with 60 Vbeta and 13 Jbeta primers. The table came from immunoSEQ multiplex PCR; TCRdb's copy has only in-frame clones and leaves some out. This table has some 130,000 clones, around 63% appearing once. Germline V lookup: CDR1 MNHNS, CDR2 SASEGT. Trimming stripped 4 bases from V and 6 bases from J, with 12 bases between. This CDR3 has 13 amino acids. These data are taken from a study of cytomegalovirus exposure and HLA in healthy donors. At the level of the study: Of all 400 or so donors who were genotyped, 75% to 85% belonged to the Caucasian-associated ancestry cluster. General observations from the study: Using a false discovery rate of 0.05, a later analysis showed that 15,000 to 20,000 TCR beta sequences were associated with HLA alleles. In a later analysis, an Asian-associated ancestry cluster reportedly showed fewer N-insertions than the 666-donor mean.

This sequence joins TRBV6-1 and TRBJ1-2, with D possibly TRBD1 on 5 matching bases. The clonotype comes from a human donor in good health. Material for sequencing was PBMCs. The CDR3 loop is CASSGPPGDGYTF. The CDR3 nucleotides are TGTGCCAGCAGTGGCCCTCCGGGGGATGGCTACACCTTC.